This T cell receptor beta chain was captured by sequencing in a study of CXCR3-negative and CXCR3-positive naive CD8 T cells. Study-level points and caveats: In naive cells, CXCR3-negative and CXCR3-positive subsets had similar TRBV-TRBJ usage; memory cells differed. CXCR3-expressing naive cells carried TRB CDR3s more hydrophobic than those of CXCR3-negative naive cells.

UMI-tagged TRB cDNA libraries were built via 5' RACE. With the 5' RACE reads reprocessed, TCRdb shows one record per CDR3 protein and no DNA. This sample carries about 53,000 distinct CDR3 sequences, with around 0.5% going to the ten biggest clones. A word on this clonotype: The antigen is undetermined.

Germline V gene data show CDR1 as MDHEN and CDR2 as SYDVKM. This CDR3 has 12 residues. Naive cells were sorted as CD45RO-, CCR7+, CD27+ and CD95-. The sequence was collected from a human donor in good health. Some clones in this sample may be carry-over from other donors' samples. This chain connects TRBV28 to TRBJ2-1; TCRdb's D gene call, TRBD1, goes unchecked for lack of DNA. Input material: naive CXCR3+ CD8+ T cells from blood. This sample's subset: CD45RO-CCR7+CD27+CD95- naive CD8+ T cells expressing CXCR3 (TNR3+). The CDR3 spells CAILGDRDRTFF.